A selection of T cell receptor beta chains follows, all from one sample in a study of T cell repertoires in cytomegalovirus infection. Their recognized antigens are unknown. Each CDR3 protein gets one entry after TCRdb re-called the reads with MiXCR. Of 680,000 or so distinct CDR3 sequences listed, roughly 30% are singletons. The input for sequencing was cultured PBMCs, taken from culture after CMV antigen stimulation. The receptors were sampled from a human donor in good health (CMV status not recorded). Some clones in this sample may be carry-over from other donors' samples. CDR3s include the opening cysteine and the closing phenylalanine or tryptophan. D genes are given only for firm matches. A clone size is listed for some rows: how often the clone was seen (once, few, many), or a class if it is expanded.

CDR3: CASSEGRGTEAFF
DNA: TGTGCCAGCAGTGAGGGAAGGGGAACTGAAGCTTTCTTT
size: -
J: TRBJ1-1
V: TRBV6-4
D: -

CDR3: CASFRTYNEQFF
DNA: TGTGCCAGCTTTCGGACCTACAATGAGCAGTTCTTC
size: few
J: TRBJ2-1
V: TRBV6-2/TRBV6-3
D: -

CDR3: CASSPQGKPEAFF
DNA: TGTGCCAGCAGCCCACAGGGAAAGCCTGAAGCTTTCTTT
size: many
J: TRBJ1-1
V: TRBV7-2
D: -

CDR3: CASNRGGLAVYNEQFF
DNA: TGTGCCAGCAACCGCGGGGGGCTAGCGGTATACAATGAGCAGTTCTTC
size: -
J: TRBJ2-1
V: TRBV7-6
D: TRBD2

CDR3: CASSRDTQDEQYF
DNA: TGTGCCAGCAGTAGGGATACCCAGGACGAGCAGTACTTC
size: -
J: TRBJ2-7
V: TRBV6-5
D: -

CDR3: CASSSNARTVYADTQYF
DNA: TGTGCCAGCAGTTCAAACGCCCGGACAGTTTACGCGGATACGCAGTATTTT
size: -
J: TRBJ2-3
V: TRBV27
D: -

CDR3: CASSQEDSETDTQYF
DNA: TGCGCCAGCAGCCAAGAGGACTCCGAGACAGATACGCAGTATTTT
size: -
J: TRBJ2-3
V: TRBV4-1
D: -

CDR3: CASSLSAGEVTQYF
DNA: TGTGCCAGCAGCTTATCGGCGGGGGAAGTGACCCAGTACTTC
size: few
J: TRBJ2-5
V: TRBV7-2
D: TRBD2

CDR3: CASSDGPGGTQYF
DNA: TGTGCCAGCAGTGATGGACCCGGTGGTACGCAGTATTTT
size: few
J: TRBJ2-3
V: TRBV6-1
D: -

CDR3: CSAALSGGGSGADTQYF
DNA: TGCAGTGCAGCCCTAAGCGGGGGCGGGAGTGGGGCAGATACGCAGTATTTT
size: -
J: TRBJ2-3
V: TRBV20-1
D: TRBD2

CDR3: CASSPRDRYYNEQFF
DNA: TGTGCCAGCAGCCCCCGGGACCGCTACTACAATGAGCAGTTCTTC
size: -
J: TRBJ2-1
V: TRBV3-1
D: -

CDR3: CASSSDSGGGNNEQFF
DNA: TGTGCCAGCAGCTCTGATAGCGGGGGCGGAAACAATGAGCAGTTCTTC
size: -
J: TRBJ2-1
V: TRBV7-2
D: TRBD2

CDR3: CASSSLRGSGGADTQYF
DNA: TGTGCCAGCAGTTCCCTCCGGGGTAGCGGGGGGGCAGATACGCAGTATTTT
size: few
J: TRBJ2-3
V: TRBV27
D: TRBD2

CDR3: CSVWASELQETQYF
DNA: TGCAGCGTTTGGGCTAGCGAACTCCAAGAGACCCAGTACTTC
size: -
J: TRBJ2-5
V: TRBV29-1
D: -

CDR3: CASSFGGARETQYF
DNA: TGTGCCAGCAGTTTTGGGGGCGCACGGGAGACCCAGTACTTC
size: few
J: TRBJ2-5
V: TRBV28
D: -

CDR3: CASSPTGQSETQYF
DNA: TGTGCCAGCTCCCCTACGGGACAGTCAGAGACCCAGTACTTC
size: -
J: TRBJ2-5
V: TRBV18
D: TRBD1

CDR3: CASSQDRTGFLEKLFF
DNA: TGCGCCAGCAGCCAAGACCGGACAGGTTTTTTGGAAAAACTGTTTTTT
size: -
J: TRBJ1-4
V: TRBV4-1
D: TRBD1

CDR3: CASSHNRAYEQYF
DNA: TGTGCCAGCAGTCATAACCGGGCCTACGAGCAGTACTTC
size: many
J: TRBJ2-7
V: TRBV7-2
D: -

CDR3: CASTTEAVQPQHF
DNA: TGTGCCAGCACAACGGAGGCGGTACAGCCCCAGCATTTT
size: few
J: TRBJ1-5
V: TRBV12-3/TRBV12-4
D: -

CDR3: CASSHDMGQGNEQFF
DNA: TGTGCCAGCAGTCACGATATGGGACAGGGCAATGAGCAGTTCTTC
size: -
J: TRBJ2-1
V: TRBV7-8
D: TRBD1

CDR3: CASSLRTPRSYNEQFF
DNA: TGTGCCAGCAGCCTTCGGACTCCCAGGTCCTACAATGAGCAGTTCTTC
size: -
J: TRBJ2-1
V: TRBV3-1
D: -

CDR3: CASSAATGFADTQYF
DNA: TGTGCCAGCAGTGCCGCGACAGGGTTCGCAGATACGCAGTATTTT
size: -
J: TRBJ2-3
V: TRBV2
D: TRBD1

CDR3: CASSDAGWGADTQYF
DNA: TGTGCCAGCAGTGACGCGGGGTGGGGCGCAGATACGCAGTATTTT
size: -
J: TRBJ2-3
V: TRBV2
D: -

CDR3: CASSLMASGNADTQYF
DNA: TGTGCCAGCAGTTTAATGGCTAGCGGGAATGCAGATACGCAGTATTTT
size: -
J: TRBJ2-3
V: TRBV12-3/TRBV12-4
D: TRBD2